Given below is one TCR beta chain in context. Its specific antigen is unknown. No much larger clone is present one base from it, and per-base qualities are unavailable. These data originate in a study of vaccination and CD4 T cells after COVID-19 (dated by TCRdb to 2022 to 2024). For context, the study as a whole: Every convalescent patient had a positive nasal swab PCR test for SARS-CoV-2, with mild disease in several patients and severe disease in one. Each participant got two doses of either the Pfizer-BioNTech BNT162b2 vaccine (n=8) or the Moderna mRNA-1273 vaccine (n=2). Post-COVID blood samples from convalescent patients were collected a median of 101 days after diagnosis, with a range of 35 to 161 days. In approximately ten COVID-19 convalescent patients and several infection-naive healthy vaccine recipients, the spike-specific CD4+ TCR repertoire before mRNA vaccination was compared with the repertoire after mRNA vaccination. Post-vaccine blood samples were collected a median of about 11 weeks after the second vaccine dose, ranging from roughly 14 to 241 days. The convalescent cohort included six males and four females, with two Hispanic individuals, seven Caucasians, two Asians and one multiracial person. Study-wide findings and limitations: Although the median number of SARS-CoV-2-reactive clonotypes went up from roughly 20 after infection to 38 after vaccination, the increase was not significant. In convalescent patients, a median roughly 87% of post-vaccine SARS-CoV-2-reactive clones were detected only after vaccination, and vaccine-specific priming was suggested by this finding. Nearly all vaccine-specific clones in convalescent patients (304 of 307) were mono-reactive for SARS-CoV-2 spike rather than cross-reactive with common cold coronaviruses. The study included relatively few convalescent patients and did not analyze early timepoints after natural infection.

The convalescent patients' positive SARS-CoV-2 PCR tests fell between March and December 2020, which was before the Alpha, Beta and Delta variants emerged in the United States. PBMCs were separated from whole blood using Ficoll-Paque Plus gradient centrifugation and then either used fresh or cryopreserved at -140C. The library was prepared using PCR. TCRdb shows the sequencer as Illumina iSeq 100. Concerning the study's data processing: Non-productive sequences were filtered out, and CDR3s that did not start with C, did not end with F or W, or were shorter than 7 amino acids were discarded. CDR3 homology was assessed with Levenshtein distances (stringdist) and unrooted phylogenetic trees (ape) in R version 3.6.1. TCRdb reanalyzed the raw reads on its own, using fastp at Q25 for trimming and MiXCR for clone calling, and kept in-frame beta chains. Each CDR3 protein gets just one entry, which takes the most common genes and DNA from the rows behind it. These V and J calls rely on TCRdb rather than the paper's analysis. This sample has just under 20,000 distinct CDR3 sequences in its table, and about 60% of those were observed once. Of the sample, roughly 1.1% falls within the top ten clones.

This TCR was recovered from a human donor who had recovered from COVID-19. The sample here was CD4+ T cells from blood, taken after SARS-CoV-2 vaccination.

The CDR3 loop reads CASSFRSRDSPLHF. The bases are TGTGCCAGCAGTTTCCGGTCGAGAGATTCACCCCTCCACTTT. Recombination connected TRBV12-3 or TRBV12-4 to TRBJ1-6; no D gene is confidently identified. V is cut by 3 bases and J by 8 bases, and the space between the germline ends is 11 bases. From the cysteine up to the phenylalanine, the CDR3 has a length of 14 residues. Only the CDR3 part of the read is kept: 42 bases, read in frame from the first base.